The source of this T cell receptor beta chain is a study of blood T cell repertoires in COVID-19. Study information: The United States, Italy and Spain provided the acute and convalescent COVID-19 samples.

Study processing details: Scientists estimated how many nucleated cells there were by amplifying reference gene primers. TCRdb's copy holds only in-frame clones and misses some; the assay was immunoSEQ multiplex PCR. That table furnishes V, J and clone size, whereas the DNA furnished D and trimming. The sample holds about 170,000 clones; roughly 80% are singletons and the top ten take under 4.5%. The study recruited people aged about 18 to 90 years across approximately 25 US areas. Donors of Cohort 3 who recovered were those that had two negative PCRs, clearance, or symptom resolution. This CDR3 region has 11 residues. CDR1 is SGDLS, CDR2 YYNGEE, per germline. The V end lost 5 bases, the J end lost 4 bases, and 5 bases lay between the germline ends.

V usage is TRBV9 and J usage is TRBJ2-3; D not certain. This TCR was recovered from a woman aged 45 to 65 who had recovered from COVID-19. The sample was PBMCs or T cells enriched from blood (not recorded which). As DNA, the CDR3 is TGTGCCAGCAGTTCGGCAGATACGCAGTATTTT. Translation: CASSSADTQYF.